What follows is one T cell receptor beta chain and its context. Antigen unknown. Libraries were prepared by immunoSEQ multiplex PCR; TCRdb keeps only in-frame clonotypes and omits some of them. The sample has about 41,000 clones, roughly 82% seen once; the top ten hold 2.5% to 3%. The entry originates in a study of vaccination effects on CD4 cells after COVID-19. General study findings and limits: Among infection- and vaccine-induced clones, marked clonal contraction occurred late after vaccination. Only 1 of 255 vaccine-induced clones from healthy vaccinees cross-reacted with common cold coronaviruses.

The CDR3 covers 17 residues. V shed 7 bases, J shed 6 bases, and the junction held 13 bases outside the gene matches. Germline CDR1 and CDR2: MNHEY and SMNVEV (reference sequence). Antigen-specific CD4+ T cells were expanded with viral peptide pools in the ViraFEST assay before sequencing. Scientists isolated CD4+ T cells after a roughly 9-day culture period ended. People in the vaccine group had not been infected with SARS-CoV-2 before, and their nucleocapsid antibodies were negative. Cultures had half their medium replaced with IL-2 medium on days 3 and 7. The specimen was CD4+ T cells from PBMCs cultured with HCoV-NL63 spike peptides, collected before COVID-19 vaccination. The clonotype originates from a human donor who received a COVID-19 vaccine. This chain links TRBV27 with TRBJ1-6; TRBD1 agrees at 9 bases. In DNA, the CDR3 is TGTGCCAGCATCCTTTTAACCGTGGGACAGGGTAATTCACCCCTCCACTTT. Translation: CASILLTVGQGNSPLHF.